The rows below give T cell receptor beta chains drawn from one sample of a study of T cells in localized non-small cell lung cancer. The assay was immunoSEQ multiplex PCR, and TCRdb's table has in-frame clones only and misses some. The table records about 21,000 clones, around 90% of them present only once. This specimen was peripheral blood mononuclear cells, taken before any cancer treatment. The receptors here all came from a male donor at least 60 years old with stage II lung adenocarcinoma. CDR3s include the opening cysteine and the closing phenylalanine or tryptophan. The D gene is left open where the match is weak. Size tells how often a clone was seen (once, few, many) or the class of an expanded clone, and some rows leave it out.

cdr3_nt | cdr3_aa | v_call | d_call | j_call | clone_size
TGTGCCAGCTCACGAGGAGGGAGCACAGATACGCAGTATTTT | CASSRGGSTDTQYF | TRBV18 | . | TRBJ2-3 | .
TGTGCCATCAGTGAGGGGTCAGCTTACACCGGGGAGCTGTTTTTT | CAISEGSAYTGELFF | TRBV10-3 | . | TRBJ2-2 | .
TGTGCCAGCAGCAGGGGAGTAATAGAGACCCAGTACTTC | CASSRGVIETQYF | TRBV9 | . | TRBJ2-5 | .
TGCGCCAGCAGTGAGTCGGACTGGTCCACAGATACGCAGTATTTT | CASSESDWSTDTQYF | TRBV10-1 | . | TRBJ2-3 | few
TGCGCCAGCAGCTTGGCACACGGACAGGGGACCACTGAAGCTTTCTTT | CASSLAHGQGTTEAFF | TRBV5-1 | TRBD1 | TRBJ1-1 | .
TGTGCCAGCAGTGACGAGGAGGGGAAGGGGACTGAAGCTTTCTTT | CASSDEEGKGTEAFF | TRBV25-1 | . | TRBJ1-1 | .
TGTGCCAGCAGGCGGACTAGCGGGAGGTTGGATACGCAGTATTTT | CASRRTSGRLDTQYF | TRBV28 | TRBD2 | TRBJ2-3 | .
TGTGCTAGCGGTCGTAACTACAATGAGCAGTTCTTC | CASGRNYNEQFF | TRBV7-7 | . | TRBJ2-1 | .
TGTGCCAGCACCGGGACAGCAGCCACAGATACGCAGTATTTT | CASTGTAATDTQYF | TRBV6-5 | TRBD1 | TRBJ2-3 | once
TGTGCCAGCAACAGGGTTGGCACAGATACGCAGTATTTT | CASNRVGTDTQYF | TRBV6-1 | . | TRBJ2-3 | .
TGTGCCAGCTCACAGAACGCGAACACCGGGGAGCTGTTTTTT | CASSQNANTGELFF | TRBV18 | . | TRBJ2-2 | .
TGTGCCAGCAGCTTTGGACTAGCGGGAGGAGGAGGAAGCACAGATACGCAGTATTTT | CASSFGLAGGGGSTDTQYF | TRBV7-9 | TRBD2 | TRBJ2-3 | .
TGTGCCAGCAGCGTAGACCCATTTGGGGATACGCAGTATTTT | CASSVDPFGDTQYF | TRBV9 | . | TRBJ2-3 | .
TGTGCCAGCAGCTTAGGTTGGGACAGGCGTGAGTATCATGAAAAACTGTTTTTT | CASSLGWDRREYHEKLFF | TRBV7-9 | TRBD1 | TRBJ1-4 | .
TGTGCCATACAGGGGCGCAATCAGCCCCAGCATTTT | CAIQGRNQPQHF | TRBV28 | TRBD1 | TRBJ1-5 | .
TGTGCCAGAAGCCTTCCAGGGGACCGCAGTCGATGGCAGTTCTTC | CARSLPGDRSRWQFF | TRBV5-3 | . | TRBJ2-1 | .
TGCGCCAGCAGCTTTGAGGGACGCCCAACGCTGGATACGCAGTATTTT | CASSFEGRPTLDTQYF | TRBV5-1 | . | TRBJ2-3 | once
TGTGCCATCACCCCTAGCGGGGGCTCCTACGAGCAGTACTTC | CAITPSGGSYEQYF | TRBV10-3 | TRBD2 | TRBJ2-7 | .
TGTGCCAGCAGTTTATTAGGGACAGGGGTCGAAAACATTCAGTACTTC | CASSLLGTGVENIQYF | TRBV28 | TRBD1 | TRBJ2-4 | .
TGTGCCAGCAGTCCCCCGGGACAGCTGAACTATGGCTACACCTTC | CASSPPGQLNYGYTF | TRBV6-6 | TRBD1 | TRBJ1-2 | once
TGTGCCAGCAGCTCTAGAGGTCTCTCTGGAAACACCATATATTTT | CASSSRGLSGNTIYF | TRBV13 | . | TRBJ1-3 | .
TGTGCCAGCAGCTTGGGACAGTATTCACCCCTCCACTTT | CASSLGQYSPLHF | TRBV5-6 | . | TRBJ1-6 | once
TGTGCCAGCAGCTTGGGAGCGGGAGGGCCTTACGGGGAGCTGTTTTTT | CASSLGAGGPYGELFF | TRBV7-2 | TRBD2 | TRBJ2-2 | .
TGCGCCAGCAGCTTCTCGTCGGCGAGCTCCTACGAGCAGTACTTC | CASSFSSASSYEQYF | TRBV5-1 | . | TRBJ2-7 | .
TGCGCCAGCAGCCAACTTACCGGGACTACTCTCTCCTACGAGCAGTACTTC | CASSQLTGTTLSYEQYF | TRBV4-1 | TRBD2 | TRBJ2-7 | once
TGTGCCAGCAGCCCTCACCCCAGGGGTTTGAACACTGAAGCTTTCTTT | CASSPHPRGLNTEAFF | TRBV28 | . | TRBJ1-1 | .
TGTGCCAGTAAAAGTCAGCCTTCACCGTACTATGGCTACACCTTC | CASKSQPSPYYGYTF | TRBV19 | . | TRBJ1-2 | .
TGTGCCAGCTCACGGGGGACAGGGTTCGTCGGTGAGCAGTTCTTC | CASSRGTGFVGEQFF | TRBV18 | TRBD1 | TRBJ2-1 | .
TGTGCCAGCAGTGTCGGACAGGGGATAGATACGCAGTATTTT | CASSVGQGIDTQYF | TRBV2 | TRBD1 | TRBJ2-3 | .
TGTGCCAGCAGTTTCAGGACAAGGGAGGCCCAGTACTTC | CASSFRTREAQYF | TRBV28 | . | TRBJ2-5 | .
TGTGCCAGACAGGGACAGCAAGAGACCCAGTACTTC | CARQGQQETQYF | TRBV5-8 | TRBD1 | TRBJ2-5 | few
TGTGCCACCAGCAGAGATCGGGGGCGAGAGACCCAGTACTTC | CATSRDRGRETQYF | TRBV15 | . | TRBJ2-5 | .
TGTGCCAGCCAGGGACTAGCGGGGAACCCTAGGAATACGCAGTATTTT | CASQGLAGNPRNTQYF | TRBV7-9 | TRBD2 | TRBJ2-3 | .
TGTGCCAGCAGCTTAGTCGGATCTAGCACAGATACGCAGTATTTT | CASSLVGSSTDTQYF | TRBV7-9 | . | TRBJ2-3 | .
TGCAGCGTTGTGCGGACTAGCAGCGGCGAGCAGTACTTC | CSVVRTSSGEQYF | TRBV29-1 | TRBD2 | TRBJ2-7 | .
TGCGCCAGCAGCCCAGGACTAGCTCTACAGATAAGTGATGCGCAGTATTTT | CASSPGLALQISDAQYF | TRBV5-1 | TRBD2 | TRBJ2-3 | .
TGTGCCAGCAGTGGGATAAGGACGCGTGAGCAGTACTTC | CASSGIRTREQYF | TRBV27 | . | TRBJ2-7 | .
TGTGCCAGCAGTCCGGAGGGGTTCAGAGGGAATGCTGGAAACACCATATATTTT | CASSPEGFRGNAGNTIYF | TRBV27 | . | TRBJ1-3 | .
TGTGCCAGCACTCGGGGCCCCGGATCGGGTGAAGCTTTCTTT | CASTRGPGSGEAFF | TRBV6-4 | . | TRBJ1-1 | .
TGTGCCAGCAGCTTGTATCAGACAGGGTTGGAAAAACTGTTTTTT | CASSLYQTGLEKLFF | TRBV7-9 | TRBD1 | TRBJ1-4 | .
TGTGCCAGCAGAAAAAGGACCGCCCTCGCTGAGCAGTTCTTC | CASRKRTALAEQFF | TRBV7-9 | . | TRBJ2-1 | .
TGTGCCAGCAGCCCCGGCCACGGGACAGGGGTCTCTGGGGCCAACGTCCTGACTTTC | CASSPGHGTGVSGANVLTF | TRBV11-1 | TRBD1 | TRBJ2-6 | .
TGTGCCAGCAGTGATCAATACGGTTTTGGAGGAGGGGATACGCAGTATTTT | CASSDQYGFGGGDTQYF | TRBV6-1 | . | TRBJ2-3 | .
TGTGCCAGCAGTGAATGGACAGGGGGCGGCAATCAGCCCCAGCATTTT | CASSEWTGGGNQPQHF | TRBV6-1 | TRBD1 | TRBJ1-5 | few
TGTGCCAGCAGCCGACAGTACGACACTGAAGCTTTCTTT | CASSRQYDTEAFF | TRBV11-3 | . | TRBJ1-1 | .
TGTGCCAGCAGCTTAATTGGGGAGACCTACGAGCAGTACTTC | CASSLIGETYEQYF | TRBV7-6 | . | TRBJ2-7 | .